The 29 T cell receptor beta chains in this list originate from one sample, sequenced in a study of T cells after yellow fever vaccination. TCRdb reanalysed the 5' RACE reads using MiXCR and keeps one entry per CDR3 protein. The data contain about 340,000 distinct CDR3 sequences, 3% to 4.5% of them singletons. Sample: PBMCs, taken 5 days after the yellow fever booster vaccination. Source of these receptors: a man aged 18 to 29 who received the YFV17D yellow fever vaccine.

This clonotype was seen only a few times. The CDR3 bases are TGTGCCAGCAGACCTCACAGGGGCCAACTTCCCTACGAGCAGTACGTC. This translates into CASRPHRGQLPYEQYV. The V call is TRBV9, the J call TRBJ2-7, with 7 bases lining up with TRBD1. V was pared by 5 bases and J by 2 bases, with 13 bases of the junction left unmatched. Germline-derived CDR1 and CDR2 are SGDLS and YYNGEE. The CDR3 runs to 16 residues.

This clonotype was observed a few times. The V and J genes are TRBV12-3 or TRBV12-4 and TRBJ2-7, with a weak D call TRBD2 (5 bases). This CDR3 region has 12 residues. Trimming took 6 bases from V and 12 from J, leaving 18 bases between them. The CDR3 here is CASRTKSGILYF. Written as DNA, the CDR3 is TGTGCCAGCAGGACCAAAAGCGGTATTCTGTACTTC.

This clonotype has at least ten counts. The chain is built from TRBV20-1 and TRBJ2-5; D possibly corresponds to TRBD1 (6 bases). V shed 3 bases and J shed 5 bases, with 7 bases lying between them. This CDR3 spans 11 amino acids. Germline V gives CDR1 DFQATT, CDR2 SNEGSKA (reference sequence). The CDR3 nucleotides read TGCAGTGCTAGGAGGGGGGAGACCCAGTACTTC. It codes for CSARRGETQYF.

Many counts were recorded for this clonotype. This chain uses TRBV27 with TRBJ2-7; no clear D. This CDR3 comprises 14 residues. Trimming cost V 0 bases and J 0 bases, with 6 bases left between them. Germline CDR1 MNHEY, CDR2 SMNVEV (reference sequence). Here the CDR3 reads CASSLSPPSYEQYF. In DNA form, the CDR3 reads TGTGCCAGCAGTTTATCGCCACCCTCCTACGAGCAGTACTTC.

In its sample, this clonotype was seen many times. The V and J genes are TRBV5-5 and TRBJ2-3; TRBD2 matches at 7 bases. Germline CDR1 is SGHKS and CDR2 is YYEKEE (reference sequence). The CDR3 has 17 residues. The CDR3 DNA is TGTGCTTCTCATCGAGGGGAGGGAATGGCCATGACAGATACGCAGTATTTT. This encodes CASHRGEGMAMTDTQYF.

The sample holds many counts of this clonotype. The rearrangement joins TRBV5-4 to TRBJ2-6; TRBD1 aligns across 9 bases. The V gene end was trimmed by 4 bases and the J gene end by 2 bases; junction bases not matched to a gene: 10. Germline V gene data show CDR1 as SGHNT and CDR2 as YYREEE (reference sequence). There are 18 residues in the CDR3. CDR3 DNA sequence: TGTGCCAGCAGCGGAGCCGGGACAGGGCTTCCTGGGGCCAACGTCCTGACTTTC. This gives the protein CASSGAGTGLPGANVLTF.

This clonotype was seen repeatedly, ten times or more. V gene TRBV7-2 combines with J gene TRBJ2-3; D is perhaps TRBD1 or TRBD2 (5 bases each). CDR1 is SGHTA and CDR2 is FQGNSA in the germline V gene. The CDR3 loop spans 15 amino acids. Deletions cut 4 bases from V and 6 bases from J, with 17 bases between. The CDR3: CASSWTTGIGDTQYF. The CDR3 nucleotides read TGTGCCAGCAGCTGGACAACGGGGATTGGCGATACGCAGTATTTT.

The rearrangement links TRBV12-5 to TRBJ2-5, with D unresolved. Deletions cut 2 bases from V and 13 bases from J, with 5 bases between. The CDR3 extends over 9 amino acids. From germline, CDR1 is LGHNT and CDR2 FRNRAP. CDR3 sequence (DNA): TGTGCTAGTGGTTTGAGTATGTACTTC. It yields the protein CASGLSMYF.

This chain links TRBV5-1 with TRBJ1-1, with a possible D match to TRBD1 (6 bases). From germline, CDR1 is SGHRS and CDR2 YFSETQ. CDR3 length: 17 amino acids. With 0 bases removed from V and 3 bases from J, the gap between germline ends came to 18 bases. DNA for the CDR3: TGCGCCAGCAGCTTGGTACGTGGGGGGCGCGGAGACACTGAAGCTTTCTTT. It specifies CASSLVRGGRGDTEAFF. The whole variable domain, filled in from reference TRBV5-1 and TRBJ1-1, reads KAGVTQTPRYLIKTRGQQVTLSCSPISGHRSVSWYQQTPGQGLQFLFEYFSETQRNKGNFPGRFSGRQFSNSRSEMNVSTLELGDSALYLCASSLVRGGRGDTEAFFGQGTRLTVV.

This clonotype appeared a few times. This rearrangement joins TRBV28 to TRBJ1-6, with 9 bases that match TRBD1. This CDR3 has 15 residues. The germline CDR1 and CDR2 sequences are MDHEN and SYDVKM. V lost 3 bases to trimming and J lost 10 bases; unmatched junction nucleotides: 7. The CDR3 nucleotides are TGTGCCAGCAGTTTTTATGGACAGGGGAACTCACCCCTCCACTTT. Translating it yields CASSFYGQGNSPLHF.

This clonotype occurred many times. The rearrangement links TRBV5-1 to TRBJ2-5; the match to TRBD2 covers 7 bases. The length of the CDR3 is 15 residues. Unmatched junction bases numbered 8, after V lost 4 bases and J lost 2 bases. Germline CDR1 is SGHRS and CDR2 is YFSETQ. The CDR3: CASSPLGGRQETQYF. The CDR3 DNA reads TGCGCCAGCAGCCCGCTGGGGGGGAGGCAAGAGACCCAGTACTTC. The whole variable domain, remainder taken from reference TRBV5-1 and TRBJ2-5, is KAGVTQTPRYLIKTRGQQVTLSCSPISGHRSVSWYQQTPGQGLQFLFEYFSETQRNKGNFPGRFSGRQFSNSRSEMNVSTLELGDSALYLCASSPLGGRQETQYFGPGTRLLVL.

The chain employs TRBV7-2 and TRBJ2-5; TRBD2 agrees at 8 bases. Germline CDR1 and CDR2: SGHTA and FQGNSA. The CDR3 loop spans 15 amino acids. J gave up 4 bases and V 2 bases, and 6 bases lay outside the gene matches. The CDR3 DNA follows: TGTGCCAGCAGCTTACGGGAGGGGTTGGCAGAGACCCAGTACTTC. Protein: CASSLREGLAETQYF.

The chain is built from TRBV14 and TRBJ2-5; 7 bases map to TRBD1. V gave up 2 bases and J gave up 4 bases; unmatched junction bases: 4. Per germline, CDR1 SGHDN and CDR2 FVKESK. The length of the CDR3 is 14 residues. The CDR3 sequence is CASSQLQGRETQYF. The CDR3, as DNA: TGTGCCAGCAGCCAACTACAGGGGAGAGAGACCCAGTACTTC.

This clonotype was counted many times. This sequence joins TRBV7-2 and TRBJ2-2; D not certain. Deletions cut 2 bases from V and 2 bases from J, with 9 bases between. Germline loops: CDR1 SGHTA, CDR2 FQGNSA. The CDR3 covers 15 residues. For the CDR3, the DNA is TGTGCCAGCAGCTTAATAGGGATAAACACCGGGGAGCTGTTTTTT. Protein sequence: CASSLIGINTGELFF. Drawing the rest from reference TRBV7-2 and TRBJ2-2, the complete variable domain is GAGVSQSPSNKVTEKGKDVELRCDPISGHTALYWYRQSLGQGLEFLIYFQGNSAPDKSGLPSDRFSAERTGGSVSTLTIQRTQQEDSAVYLCASSLIGINTGELFFGEGSRLTVL.

The chain combines TRBV5-1 with TRBJ1-2; D is ambiguous. V lost 3 bases to trimming and J lost 3 bases, with 18 bases between them. The CDR3 has 16 residues. Germline V lookup: CDR1 SGHRS, CDR2 YFSETQ. CDR3 sequence: CASSSPRFGKHYGYTF. The CDR3 DNA reads as TGCGCCAGCAGCTCCCCCCGTTTCGGAAAGCACTATGGCTACACCTTC. Full variable domain (outside the CDR3, taken from reference TRBV5-1 and TRBJ1-2): KAGVTQTPRYLIKTRGQQVTLSCSPISGHRSVSWYQQTPGQGLQFLFEYFSETQRNKGNFPGRFSGRQFSNSRSEMNVSTLELGDSALYLCASSSPRFGKHYGYTFGSGTRLTVV.

This clonotype has just a few counts. The chain couples TRBV3-1 to TRBJ1-3; no definite D call. Germline V CDR1 and CDR2: LGHDT, YNNKEL (reference sequence). V was shortened by 1 base and J by 0 bases, with 7 bases between the two germline ends. The CDR3 contains 15 residues. In nucleotides, the CDR3 is TGTGCCAGCAGCCAAGGGGCATCCTCTGGAAACACCATATATTTT. Protein product: CASSQGASSGNTIYF.

This clonotype was counted at least ten times. CDR3 in amino acids: CASLRGNTEAFF. CDR3 nucleotides: TGTGCCAGCCTAAGGGGGAACACTGAAGCTTTCTTT. The V call is TRBV12-3 or TRBV12-4, the J call TRBJ1-1; D is possibly TRBD1 (5 bases). This CDR3 region has 12 residues. Trimming pared 8 bases from V and 1 base from J, leaving 8 bases between.

This clonotype was seen at least ten times. The chain uses TRBV12-3 or TRBV12-4 and TRBJ2-7; the D call may be TRBD1 or TRBD2 (5 bases each). This CDR3 comprises 13 residues. Trimming left V 6 bases short and J 1 base short, with 10 bases between. The CDR3 nucleotides are TGTGCCAGCAGCCGGGACCGATCCTACGAGCAGTACTTC. It yields the protein CASSRDRSYEQYF.

Ten or more counts support this clonotype. The chain uses TRBV6-5 and TRBJ2-3; D perhaps matches TRBD1 (6 bases). Per germline, CDR1 MNHEY and CDR2 SVGAGI. The CDR3 loop spans 14 amino acids. The V end lost 6 bases, the J end lost 6 bases, and 16 bases lay between the germline ends. The CDR3 sequence is CASSPRGRTDTQYF. For the CDR3, the DNA is TGTGCCAGCAGCCCCAGGGGTCGAACCGATACGCAGTATTTT.

The V call is TRBV7-9, the J call TRBJ1-5; a possible D gene is TRBD1 (5 bases). Germline V lookup: CDR1 SEHNR, CDR2 FQNEAQ (reference sequence). Trimming removed 3 bases at V and 6 bases at J, with 9 bases between. The CDR3 length is 13 residues. CDR3 in DNA: TGTGCCAGCAGCTTCGCTGGGGGTCAGCCCCAGCATTTT. This sequence encodes CASSFAGGQPQHF. Looking up the rest from reference TRBV7-9 and TRBJ1-5 gives the full variable domain: DTGVSQNPRHKITKRGQNVTFRCDPISEHNRLYWYRQTLGQGPEFLTYFQNEAQLEKSRLLSDRFSAERPKGSFSTLEIQRTEQGDSAMYLCASSFAGGQPQHFGDGTRLSIL.

This clonotype was counted only a few times. The chain uses TRBV5-1 and TRBJ2-7; 7 positions agree with TRBD2. CDR3 size: 14 residues. The ends lost 2 bases at V and 3 bases at J; junction bases unmatched: 5. Germline V gives CDR1 SGHRS, CDR2 YFSETQ. DNA of the CDR3: TGCGCCAGCAGCTTAGCGGGGACCTACTACGAGCAGTACTTC. Amino acid sequence: CASSLAGTYYEQYF.

This chain connects TRBV15 to TRBJ1-5, with D unresolved. V lost 0 bases and J 2 bases, leaving 8 bases between the germline ends. Germline V gene lookup returns CDR1 LNHNV and CDR2 YYDKDF (reference sequence). The CDR3 totals 15 residues. CDR3 in DNA: TGTGCCACCAGCAGAGACTATGGTGGCAATCAGCCCCAGCATTTT. It translates to CATSRDYGGNQPQHF.

This chain links TRBV12-3 or TRBV12-4 with TRBJ1-1; possible D gene TRBD1, 6 bases. V lost 3 bases, J lost 12 bases, and 14 bases lay in between. The CDR3 has 12 amino acids. This chain's CDR3 is CASSFSGGETFF. CDR3 coding DNA: TGTGCCAGCAGTTTTTCTGGGGGCGAAACTTTCTTT.

V gene TRBV27 combines with J gene TRBJ1-4; 7 nucleotides agree with TRBD1. Trimming cost V 8 bases and J 3 bases; bases outside gene matches: 6. CDR3 length: 14 residues. The germline V gene has CDR1 MNHEY and CDR2 SMNVEV (reference sequence). The CDR3 DNA is TGTGCCAGCGGATGGGGGACAGCTAATGAAAAACTGTTTTTT. This sequence encodes CASGWGTANEKLFF.

The rearrangement uses TRBV20-1 and TRBJ2-2; 8 nucleotides agree with TRBD2. CDR3 length: 15 residues. Germline CDR1 is DFQATT and CDR2 is SNEGSKA (reference sequence). V was clipped by 2 bases and J by 0 bases; unmatched bases: 2. As DNA, the CDR3 is TGCAGTGCTAGATCGGGGGGGGCGAACACCGGGGAGCTGTTTTTT. Its translation is CSARSGGANTGELFF.

There are many counts of this clonotype. The V gene is TRBV4-3, the J gene TRBJ1-2, with unresolved D. There are 13 residues in the CDR3. Trimming shortened V by 4 bases and J by 6 bases, and 12 bases separated the two germline ends. Germline values: CDR1 LGHNA, CDR2 YSLEER. This CDR3 reads CASSPQLGNGYTF. As DNA, the CDR3 is TGCGCCAGCAGCCCCCAGTTGGGGAATGGCTACACCTTC.

The V call is TRBV29-1, the J call TRBJ1-5, with 10 bases that match TRBD1. The CDR3 extends over 15 amino acids. Germline CDR1 is SQVTM and CDR2 is ANQGSEA. V dropped 1 base and J dropped 6; count of bases not matched to a gene: 6. The CDR3 spells CSVEVGGTGVQPQHF. CDR3 sequence (DNA): TGCAGCGTTGAAGTAGGTGGGACAGGGGTTCAGCCCCAGCATTTT.

V and J are TRBV10-3 and TRBJ1-2, with TRBD1 matching over 9 bases. V was clipped by 8 bases and J by 1 base; unmatched bases: 5. The CDR3 is 14 residues long. Looked up from germline, CDR1 is ENHRY and CDR2 is SYGVKD. The CDR3 DNA is TGTGCCATCCGTGGACAGGGGATTAACTATGGCTACACCTTC. Translated: CAIRGQGINYGYTF.

This clonotype was counted only a few times. This could be a read error, since a much larger clone is one nucleotide away. This chain joins TRBV6-2 or TRBV6-3 and TRBJ2-3; no clear D gene. CDR1 and CDR2 from the germline V gene are MNHEY and SVGEGT. Trimming stripped 2 bases from V and 5 bases from J, with 2 bases between. The length of the CDR3 is 11 residues. CDR3 bases: TGTGCCAGCAGTTACATAGATACGCAGTATTTT. As protein: CASSYIDTQYF.